What follows are 5 T cell receptor beta chains derived from one specimen sequenced in a study of blood T cell repertoires in COVID-19. Clones were read by immunoSEQ multiplex PCR, and TCRdb kept only the in-frame ones, dropping some. The repertoire holds about 200,000 clones, with approximately 86% as singletons. The sequenced sample was peripheral blood. Every receptor here comes from a man aged 60 to 69 with acute or convalescent COVID-19.

This rearrangement joins TRBV5-1 to TRBJ2-3; weak D call: TRBD1 (7 bases). Deletions cut 0 bases from V and 0 bases from J, with 11 bases between. Germline lookup yields CDR1 SGHRS and CDR2 YFSETQ. The CDR3 is 16 residues long. The CDR3 loop reads CASSLVRGTSTDTQYF. CDR3 sequence (DNA): TGCGCCAGCAGCTTGGTCAGGGGGACTAGCACAGATACGCAGTATTTT.

The chain recombines TRBV6-6 with TRBJ1-5, with TRBD1 as a possible D gene (5 bases). Trimming left V 2 bases short and J 5 bases short, with 7 bases between. This CDR3 has 13 residues. Per the germline V gene, CDR1 is MNHNY and CDR2 is SVGAGI (reference sequence). CDR3 amino acids: CASSYRGDQPQHF. The DNA for the CDR3 is TGTGCCAGCAGTTACAGGGGCGATCAGCCCCAGCATTTT.

The CDR3 sequence is CASSSGDRGWSQHF. The CDR3 nucleotides are TGTGCCAGCAGCTCCGGAGACAGGGGGTGGTCCCAGCATTTT. The chain employs TRBV5-8 and TRBJ1-5; TRBD1 aligns across 9 bases. This CDR3 contains 14 residues. Losses at the gene ends were 3 bases for V and 11 bases for J; bases not matched to a gene: 9. The germline V gene has CDR1 SGHTS and CDR2 YDEGEE.

The chain is built from TRBV6-2 or TRBV6-3 and TRBJ2-7, with 7 bases aligning to TRBD1. Germline CDR1 MNHEY, CDR2 SVGEGT. V gave up 2 bases and J gave up 5 bases; unmatched junction bases: 9. The CDR3 sequence is 15 residues long. CDR3 in amino acids: CASSYGTDPRNEQYF. CDR3 bases: TGTGCCAGCAGTTACGGGACAGACCCTCGGAACGAGCAGTACTTC.

This chain joins TRBV7-9 and TRBJ1-2, with D perhaps TRBD1 (6 bases). V lost 5 bases, J lost 2 bases, and 18 bases lay in between. This CDR3 is 16 amino acids long. CDR1 and CDR2 from the germline V gene are SEHNR and FQNEAQ (reference sequence). The CDR3 DNA sequence: TGTGCCAGCAGCGCCGGGGGGCAGGGCAAAAACTATGGCTACACCTTC. Protein: CASSAGGQGKNYGYTF.